This T cell receptor beta chain was retrieved from a study of T-cell reconstitution after alpha-beta-depleted transplantation in children. The table lists this clonotype with a few counts. One junction end does not reproduce the germline sequence, and a read error may be involved. Unique molecular identifiers were built into the TCRbeta library. TCRdb reprocessed the PCR reads via MiXCR and lists one record per CDR3 protein. The data show about 460,000 distinct CDR3 sequences, around 13% seen once. CDR1 is MDHEN, CDR2 SYDVKM, per germline. CDR3 length: 15 residues. The material sequenced was PBMCs from the stem cell graft donor, taken from the stem cell graft. The chain carries TRBV28 and TRBJ1-5; a possible D gene is TRBD1 (6 bases). The receptor was derived from a human donor who donated a stem cell graft to a child with combined immunodeficiency. The CDR3 region is CASSLVPGEGQPQQF. CDR3 DNA: TGTGCCAGCAGTTTAGTTCCAGGGGAAGGTCAGCCCCAGCAATTT.